This T cell receptor beta chain derives from a study of cytomegalovirus exposure and HLA in healthy donors. Overall study: Some 87 million unique TCRs from HLA-typed donors were held in an early release of data.

Trimming removed 6 bases from V and 4 bases from J; junction bases left unmatched: 7. In germline, CDR1 is MNHNS, CDR2 SASEGT. This CDR3 comprises 14 residues. General study findings and limits: In a later analysis, approximately 15,000 TCR beta sequences were associated with HLA alleles at 0.05 false discovery rate.

PCR was performed using 60 Vbeta and 13 Jbeta primers. Using immunoSEQ multiplex PCR, the repertoire was profiled, and TCRdb retains in-frame clones only, with some absent. The repertoire holds some 130,000 clones, approximately 80% seen once, with under 1.5% in the top ten. Concerning this clone itself: The antigen remains undetermined.

The rearrangement links TRBV6-1 to TRBJ2-7; TRBD1 agrees at 9 bases. Sample: PBMCs. The TCR originated in a man in his fifties in good health and CMV-seronegative. The CDR3 DNA is TGTGCCAGCAGGGGGACAGGGTATAGTTACGAGCAGTACTTC. Translation: CASRGTGYSYEQYF.